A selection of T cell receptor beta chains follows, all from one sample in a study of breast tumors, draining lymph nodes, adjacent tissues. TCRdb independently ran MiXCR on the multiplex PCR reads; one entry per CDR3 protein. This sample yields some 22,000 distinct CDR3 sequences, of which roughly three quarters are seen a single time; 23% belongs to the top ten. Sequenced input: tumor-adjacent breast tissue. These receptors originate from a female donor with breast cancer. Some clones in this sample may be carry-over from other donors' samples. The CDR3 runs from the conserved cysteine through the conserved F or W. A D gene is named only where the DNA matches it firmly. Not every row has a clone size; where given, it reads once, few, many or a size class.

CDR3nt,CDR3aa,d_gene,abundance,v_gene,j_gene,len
TGCAGTGCGAAACGCGCTAGCGGGAGGGACGGCGGGGAGCTGTTTTTT,CSAKRASGRDGGELFF,TRBD2,.,TRBV20-1,TRBJ2-2,16
TGTGCCAGTAGTACGGGACGCTCCTACGAGCAGTACTTC,CASSTGRSYEQYF,.,.,TRBV19,TRBJ2-7,13
TGTGCCAGCAGTGTTTTGGCAAAGCGTGATCAGCCCCAGCATTTT,CASSVLAKRDQPQHF,.,.,TRBV2,TRBJ1-5,15
TGTGCCAGCAGGGGACAGGGTGTCTCTGGCTACACCTTC,CASRGQGVSGYTF,TRBD1,medium-sized,TRBV12-3/TRBV12-4,TRBJ1-2,13
TGTGCCAGTCGAACCGGACAGGGCCCCTACGAGCAGTACTTC,CASRTGQGPYEQYF,TRBD1,once,TRBV19,TRBJ2-7,14
TGTGCCAGCAGCTTAAACGGGAATGGAAACACCATATATTTT,CASSLNGNGNTIYF,.,.,TRBV7-2,TRBJ1-3,14
TGTGCCATCAGTGAGTCCTTTAGCGGACTAGACGATATGCAGTACTTC,CAISESFSGLDDMQYF,TRBD2,.,TRBV10-3,TRBJ2-7,16
TGTGCCAGCAGCTTAGCGGGACAGAATGAAAAACTGTTTTTT,CASSLAGQNEKLFF,TRBD1,.,TRBV7-9,TRBJ1-4,14
TGTGCCACCAGCAGAGGACAGGGAAATGAAAAACTGTTTTTT,CATSRGQGNEKLFF,TRBD1,few,TRBV15,TRBJ1-4,14
TGTGCCAGCAGCCCACGGGGTAAAAATTCACCCCTCCACTTT,CASSPRGKNSPLHF,.,.,TRBV3-1,TRBJ1-6,14
TGCAGTGCTAGAGTCGCAGGACACCCTAGCTCTGGAAACACCATATATTTT,CSARVAGHPSSGNTIYF,.,.,TRBV20-1,TRBJ1-3,17
TGCGCCAGCAGCTTGGCCAGGACCTCTGGGGCCAACGTCCTGACTTTC,CASSLARTSGANVLTF,.,many,TRBV5-1,TRBJ2-6,16
TGTGCCAGCGGGCCGGACAGGGAAGCTAACTATGGCTACACCTTC,CASGPDREANYGYTF,TRBD1,.,TRBV7-9,TRBJ1-2,15
TGCGCCAGCAGCTTGTCGCCTAGCGGACAAGAGACCCAGTACTTC,CASSLSPSGQETQYF,TRBD2,.,TRBV5-1,TRBJ2-5,15
TGTGCCAGCAGCTCCCGGACAGGGGACACAGATACGCAGTATTTT,CASSSRTGDTDTQYF,TRBD1,.,TRBV11-3,TRBJ2-3,15
TGTGCCAGCAGCCCACGAAAGGTTGATGAGCAGTACTTC,CASSPRKVDEQYF,.,.,TRBV9,TRBJ2-7,13
TGTGCCAGCAGTTTGAGTGGCGTCGGGACAGTGCAAGAGACCCAGTACTTC,CASSLSGVGTVQETQYF,TRBD1,.,TRBV6-5,TRBJ2-5,17
TGTGCCAGCAGCCCAATAGCGGGAGTTGTGAGGAATGAGCAGTTCTTC,CASSPIAGVVRNEQFF,TRBD2,.,TRBV7-9,TRBJ2-1,16
TGTGCCAGCACTTGGGGGGTGGGTCAGCCCCAGCATTTT,CASTWGVGQPQHF,.,.,TRBV6-1,TRBJ1-5,13
TGTGCCAGCAGCCTGACAGGGTGGAATGGCTACACCTTC,CASSLTGWNGYTF,TRBD1,once,TRBV7-2,TRBJ1-2,13
TGTGCCAGCAGTATGGACCCAGACCCCTACGAGCAGTACTTC,CASSMDPDPYEQYF,.,.,TRBV6-5,TRBJ2-7,14
TGTGCCAGCAGCGAACGACTAGCGGGAGCTTACGAGCAGTACTTC,CASSERLAGAYEQYF,TRBD2,.,TRBV6-1,TRBJ2-7,15
TGCAGCGTGCGTGGCCCAGCGGGATCGTACGAGCAGTACTTC,CSVRGPAGSYEQYF,TRBD2,.,TRBV29-1,TRBJ2-7,14
TGTGCCAGCAGCCAGGGGTCCCCTAATGAAAAACTGTTTTTT,CASSQGSPNEKLFF,.,many,TRBV3-1,TRBJ1-4,14
TGTGCCAGCAGCTTAAAGGCACGCACCGGGGAGCTGTTTTTT,CASSLKARTGELFF,.,.,TRBV7-9,TRBJ2-2,14
TGTGCCGGAAGGCACAGAGAAGGCCTTGGCTACACCTTC,CAGRHREGLGYTF,.,.,TRBV6-6,TRBJ1-2,13
TGTGCCAGCCCCGTCGACAGAACACTACATCAGGATCAGCCCCAGCATTTT,CASPVDRTLHQDQPQHF,.,.,TRBV6-7,TRBJ1-5,17
TGCGCCAGCAGTACAGGGTCGGACACCGGGGAGCTGTTTTTT,CASSTGSDTGELFF,.,medium-sized,TRBV10-2,TRBJ2-2,14
TGTGCCAGCAGCTTAGGACTAGCTCCGTACGAGCAGTACTTC,CASSLGLAPYEQYF,TRBD2,.,TRBV7-8,TRBJ2-7,14
TGTGCCAGCAGCGGCCCCTTTAGCGGCAAAGGCAACAATGAGCAGTTCTTC,CASSGPFSGKGNNEQFF,.,.,TRBV9,TRBJ2-1,17
TGCGCCAGCAGCCAAGAAGCGGACTCTGGAAACACCGTATATTTT,CASSQEADSGNTVYF,.,many,TRBV4-1,TRBJ1-3,15
TGCGCCAGCAGCGCATCTTTGGGCGAGGGTGGCTACACCTTC,CASSASLGEGGYTF,.,.,TRBV5-1,TRBJ1-2,14
TGTGCCAGCAGAAGCACCGGGAGATGGAGTGAGCAGTTCTTC,CASRSTGRWSEQFF,.,few,TRBV12-3/TRBV12-4,TRBJ2-1,14
TGTGTTACCCTGAGGAACACTGAAGCTTTCTTT,CVTLRNTEAFF,.,.,TRBV6-6,TRBJ1-1,11
TGCAGTGCTAGCTCCTATCTCAAGGCCGACAATGAGCGGTTCTTC,CSASSYLKADNERFF,.,.,TRBV20-1,TRBJ2-1,15
TGTGCCAGCTCACCGCCGTCTCTTGGGGGATTTAAGACCCAGTACTTC,CASSPPSLGGFKTQYF,.,.,TRBV18,TRBJ2-5,16